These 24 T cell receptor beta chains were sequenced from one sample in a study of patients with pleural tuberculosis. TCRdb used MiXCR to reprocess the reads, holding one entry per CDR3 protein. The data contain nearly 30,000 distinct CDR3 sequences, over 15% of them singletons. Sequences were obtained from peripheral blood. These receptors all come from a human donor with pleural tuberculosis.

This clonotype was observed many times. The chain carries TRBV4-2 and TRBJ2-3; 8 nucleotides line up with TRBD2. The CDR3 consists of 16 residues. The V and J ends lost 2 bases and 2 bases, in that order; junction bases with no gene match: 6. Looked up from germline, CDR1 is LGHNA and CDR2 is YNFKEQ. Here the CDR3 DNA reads TGTGCCAGCAGCCAACTCAGCGGGGGAGCCACAGATACGCAGTATTTT. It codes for CASSQLSGGATDTQYF.

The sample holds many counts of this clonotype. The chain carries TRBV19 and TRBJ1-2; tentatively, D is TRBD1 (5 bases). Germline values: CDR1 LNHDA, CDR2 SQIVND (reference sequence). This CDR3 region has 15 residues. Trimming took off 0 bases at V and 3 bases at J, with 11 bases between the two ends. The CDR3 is CASSIEGHWDYGYTF. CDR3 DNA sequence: TGTGCCAGTAGTATAGAAGGACACTGGGACTATGGCTACACCTTC.

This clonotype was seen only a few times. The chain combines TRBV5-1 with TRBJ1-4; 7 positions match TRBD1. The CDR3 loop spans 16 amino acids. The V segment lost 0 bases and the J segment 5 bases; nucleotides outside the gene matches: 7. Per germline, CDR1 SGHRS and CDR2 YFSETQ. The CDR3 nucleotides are TGCGCCAGCAGCTTGGCGGGGGACAGACGAAATGAAAAACTGTTTTTT. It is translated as CASSLAGDRRNEKLFF.

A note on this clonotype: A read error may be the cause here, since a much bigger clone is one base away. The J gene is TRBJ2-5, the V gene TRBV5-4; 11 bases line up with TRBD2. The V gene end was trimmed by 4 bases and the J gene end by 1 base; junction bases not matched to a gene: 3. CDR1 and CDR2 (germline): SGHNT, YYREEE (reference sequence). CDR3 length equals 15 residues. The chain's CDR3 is CASSQGLAAQETQYF. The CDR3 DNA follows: TGTGCCAGCAGCCAGGGACTAGCGGCCCAAGAGACCCAGTACTTC.

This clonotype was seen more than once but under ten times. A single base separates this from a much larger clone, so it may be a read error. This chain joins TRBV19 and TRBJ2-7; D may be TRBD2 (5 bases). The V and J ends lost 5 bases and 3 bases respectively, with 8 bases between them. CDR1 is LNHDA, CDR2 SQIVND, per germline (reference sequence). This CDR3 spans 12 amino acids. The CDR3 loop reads CASSVGGYEQYF. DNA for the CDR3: TGTGCCAGTAGTGTCGGAGGCTACGAGCAGTACTTC.

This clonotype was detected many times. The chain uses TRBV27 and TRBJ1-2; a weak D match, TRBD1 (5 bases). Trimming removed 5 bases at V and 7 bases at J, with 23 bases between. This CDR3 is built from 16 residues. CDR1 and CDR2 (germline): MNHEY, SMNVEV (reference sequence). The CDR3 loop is CASSLTPGTVGRGYTF. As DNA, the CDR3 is TGTGCCAGCAGTCTAACTCCCGGGACGGTCGGCCGTGGCTACACCTTC.

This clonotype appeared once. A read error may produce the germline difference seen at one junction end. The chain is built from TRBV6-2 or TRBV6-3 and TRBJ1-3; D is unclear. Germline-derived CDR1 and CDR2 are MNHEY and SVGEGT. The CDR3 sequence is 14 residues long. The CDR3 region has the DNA TGTGCCAGCAGTTACGGCTTACGGGGAAGCACCGTATATTTT. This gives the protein CASSYGLRGSTVYF.

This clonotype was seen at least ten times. CDR3 in DNA: TGCGCCAGCAGCTTGGCGGGGGAAGCTTTCTTT. Amino acid sequence: CASSLAGEAFF. The chain carries TRBV5-1 and TRBJ1-1; D unclear. Germline CDR1 SGHRS, CDR2 YFSETQ. The CDR3 runs to 11 residues. With 0 bases removed from V and 8 bases from J, the gap between germline ends came to 5 bases.

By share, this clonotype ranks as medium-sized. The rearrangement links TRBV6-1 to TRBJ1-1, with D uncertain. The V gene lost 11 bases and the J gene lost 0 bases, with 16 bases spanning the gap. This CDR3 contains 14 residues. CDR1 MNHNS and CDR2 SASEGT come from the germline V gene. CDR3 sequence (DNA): TGTGCCGGAACAGACGGTTACATGAACACTGAAGCTTTCTTT. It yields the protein CAGTDGYMNTEAFF.

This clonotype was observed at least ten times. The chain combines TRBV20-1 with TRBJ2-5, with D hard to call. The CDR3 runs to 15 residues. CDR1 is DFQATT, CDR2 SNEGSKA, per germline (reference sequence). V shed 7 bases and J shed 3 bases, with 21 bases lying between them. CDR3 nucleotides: TGCAGTGGGGCGACGAATCGGCCAGTAAAAGAGACCCAGTACTTC. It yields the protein CSGATNRPVKETQYF.

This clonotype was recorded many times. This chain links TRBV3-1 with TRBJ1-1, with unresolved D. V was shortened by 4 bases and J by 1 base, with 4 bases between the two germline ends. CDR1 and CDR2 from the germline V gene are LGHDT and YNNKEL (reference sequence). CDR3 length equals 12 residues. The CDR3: CASSRGNTEAFF. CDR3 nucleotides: TGTGCCAGCAGCCGGGGGAACACTGAAGCTTTCTTT.

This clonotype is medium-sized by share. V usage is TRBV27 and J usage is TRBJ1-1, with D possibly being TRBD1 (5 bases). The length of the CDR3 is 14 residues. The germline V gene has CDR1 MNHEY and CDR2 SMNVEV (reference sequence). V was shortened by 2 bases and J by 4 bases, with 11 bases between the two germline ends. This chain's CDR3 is CASSLVGVGTEAFF. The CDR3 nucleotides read TGTGCCAGCAGTTTAGTAGGGGTCGGCACTGAAGCTTTCTTT.

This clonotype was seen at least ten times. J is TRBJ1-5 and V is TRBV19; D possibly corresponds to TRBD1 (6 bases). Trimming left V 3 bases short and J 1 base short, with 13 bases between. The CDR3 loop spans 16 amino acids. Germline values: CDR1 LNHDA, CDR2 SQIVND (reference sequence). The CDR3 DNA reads TGTGCCAGTAGTATTAGTGGGGGACACAGCAATCAGCCCCAGCATTTT. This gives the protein CASSISGGHSNQPQHF. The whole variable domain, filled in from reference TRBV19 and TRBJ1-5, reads DGGITQSPKYLFRKEGQNVTLSCEQNLNHDAMYWYRQDPGQGLRLIYYSQIVNDFQKGDIAEGYSVSREKKESFPLTVTSAQKNPTAFYLCASSISGGHSNQPQHFGDGTRLSIL.

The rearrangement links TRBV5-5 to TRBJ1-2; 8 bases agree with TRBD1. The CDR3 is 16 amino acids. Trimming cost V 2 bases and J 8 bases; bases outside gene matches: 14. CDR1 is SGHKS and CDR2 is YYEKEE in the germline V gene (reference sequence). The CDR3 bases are TGTGCCAGCAGCTTAAGACAGGGGACAATAGGACCGGGCTACACCTTC. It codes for CASSLRQGTIGPGYTF.

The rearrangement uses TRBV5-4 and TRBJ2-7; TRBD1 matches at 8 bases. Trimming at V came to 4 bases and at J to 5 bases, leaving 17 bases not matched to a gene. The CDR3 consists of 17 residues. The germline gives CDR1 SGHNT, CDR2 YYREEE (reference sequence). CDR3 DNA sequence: TGTGCCAGCAGCCAGGGGACAGGCCATACCGGGCCCCACGAGCAGTACTTC. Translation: CASSQGTGHTGPHEQYF.

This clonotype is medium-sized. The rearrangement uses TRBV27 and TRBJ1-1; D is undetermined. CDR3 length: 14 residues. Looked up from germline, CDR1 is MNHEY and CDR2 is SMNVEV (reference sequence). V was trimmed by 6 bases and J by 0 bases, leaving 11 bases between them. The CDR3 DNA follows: TGTGCCAGCAGGCCAAATAGGGTGAACACTGAAGCTTTCTTT. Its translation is CASRPNRVNTEAFF.

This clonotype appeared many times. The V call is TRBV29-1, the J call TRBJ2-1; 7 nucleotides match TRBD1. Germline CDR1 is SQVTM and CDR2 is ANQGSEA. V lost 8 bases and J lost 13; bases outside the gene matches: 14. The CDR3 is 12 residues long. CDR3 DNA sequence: TGCAGCCTGGATACTCCGGACAGGCGTCAGTTCTTC. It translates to CSLDTPDRRQFF.

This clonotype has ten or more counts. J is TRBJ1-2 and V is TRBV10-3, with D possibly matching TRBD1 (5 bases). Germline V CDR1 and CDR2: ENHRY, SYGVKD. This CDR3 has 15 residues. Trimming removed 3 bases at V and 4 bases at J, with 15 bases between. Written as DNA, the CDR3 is TGTGCCATCAGTGAAGGCCAGGGTGGTAGCTATGGCTACACCTTC. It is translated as CAISEGQGGSYGYTF.

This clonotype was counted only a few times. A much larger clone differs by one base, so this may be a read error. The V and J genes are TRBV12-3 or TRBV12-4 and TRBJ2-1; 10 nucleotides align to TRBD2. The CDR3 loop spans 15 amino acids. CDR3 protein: CASSRSGRAYSEQFF. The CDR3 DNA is TGTGCCAGCAGTAGAAGCGGGAGGGCCTACAGTGAGCAGTTCTTC.

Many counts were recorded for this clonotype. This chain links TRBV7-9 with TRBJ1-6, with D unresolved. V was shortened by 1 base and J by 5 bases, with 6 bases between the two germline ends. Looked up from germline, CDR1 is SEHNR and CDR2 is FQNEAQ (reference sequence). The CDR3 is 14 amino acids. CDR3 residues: CASSLESDNSPLHF. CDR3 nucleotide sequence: TGTGCCAGCAGCTTAGAATCCGATAATTCACCCCTCCACTTT.

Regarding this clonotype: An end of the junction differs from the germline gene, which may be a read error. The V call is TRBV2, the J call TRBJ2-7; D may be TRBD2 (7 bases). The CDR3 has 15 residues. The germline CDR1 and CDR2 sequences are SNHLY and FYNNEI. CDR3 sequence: CAGSQEGGANYEQYF. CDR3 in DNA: TGTGCCGGCAGCCAAGAAGGGGGGGCTAACTACGAGCAGTACTTC.

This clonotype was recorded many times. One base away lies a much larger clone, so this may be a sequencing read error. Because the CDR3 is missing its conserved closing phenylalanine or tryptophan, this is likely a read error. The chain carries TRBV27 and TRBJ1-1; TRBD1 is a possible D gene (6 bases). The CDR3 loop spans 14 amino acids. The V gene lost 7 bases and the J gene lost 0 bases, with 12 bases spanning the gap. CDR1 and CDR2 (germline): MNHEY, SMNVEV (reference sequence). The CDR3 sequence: CASKGEVMNTEAFL. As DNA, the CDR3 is TGTGCCAGCAAGGGGGAGGTGATGAACACTGAAGCTTTCCTT.

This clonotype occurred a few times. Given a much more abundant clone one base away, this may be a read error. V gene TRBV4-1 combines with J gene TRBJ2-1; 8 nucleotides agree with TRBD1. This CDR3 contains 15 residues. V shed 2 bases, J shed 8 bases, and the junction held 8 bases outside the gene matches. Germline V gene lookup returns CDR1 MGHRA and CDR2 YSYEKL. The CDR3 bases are TGCGCCAGCAGCCAACTGGACAGGGCGTTGCATGAGCAGTTCTTC. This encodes CASSQLDRALHEQFF.

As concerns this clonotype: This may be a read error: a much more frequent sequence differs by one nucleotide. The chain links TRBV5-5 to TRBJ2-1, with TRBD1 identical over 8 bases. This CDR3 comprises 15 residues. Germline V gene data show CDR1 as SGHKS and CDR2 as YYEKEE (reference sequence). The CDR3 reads CASSWGTGLYNEQLF. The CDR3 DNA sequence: TGTGCCAGCAGCTGGGGGACAGGTCTATACAATGAGCAGCTCTTC.